This T cell receptor beta chain comes out of a study of post-analysis software for immune sequencing data (dated by TCRdb to 2013 to 2016). Background on the whole study: Disease courses on record covered relapsing-remitting, secondary progressive and progressive-relapsing multiple sclerosis, though some patients had no subtype annotation. Patient repertoires were compared against 11 previously published healthy control repertoires from donors aged roughly 6 to 28 years. A subset of samples was prepared in parallel using single-end sample barcoding, then pooled and co-amplified after Illumina adapter ligation. Broader findings and caveats from the paper: Significantly higher frequencies in patients than in controls were found for several TRBV segments, including TRBV5-6, TRBV5-1 and TRBV20-1. The multiple sclerosis patient group was slightly younger than the control group. Direct clustering with F measure showed strong co-clustering of samples prepared in the same batch, prompting a batch-effect correction. Normalized Chao1 diversity was significantly lower in multiple sclerosis patients than controls, suggesting substantial peripheral T-cell clonal expansion.

A word on this clonotype: It has no known antigen specificity. Base quality data are lacking; no much larger clone is found one base away.

Library preparation used PCR. The run used an Illumina HiSeq 2500. Unique molecular identifiers were incorporated into TCR beta cDNA libraries to reduce PCR and sequencing biases. Some 500,000 cDNA molecules were obtained for every 1 to 10 million input T cells, so each molecule roughly corresponded to one T cell. The patient libraries were prepared and sequenced with the same protocol used for the earlier healthy control dataset. Within a given batch, samples were prepared together, multiplexed and sequenced on the same HiSeq lane. The authors processed their data as follows. MIGEC handled the raw barcoded reads, throwing out single-read molecular identifier groups before consensus assembly and CDR3 extraction. Clonotype tables were post-analysed with VDJtools, and diversity was normalized by down-sampling all datasets to the smallest sample size. In repertoire overlap clustering, CDR3 amino acid sequences, but not nucleotide sequences, were matched to correct batch-related cross-sample contamination. TCRdb reprocessing: public reads trimmed at Q25 with fastp, clones called with MiXCR, in-frame beta chains kept. Every distinct CDR3 protein forms one entry, paired with its most common genes and DNA. The V and J calls and clone size are TCRdb's, not the authors'. The sample table holds some 370,000 distinct CDR3 sequences, of which about a third were seen once. Roughly an eighth of the sample is in the top ten clones.

Trimming removed 0 bases from V and 8 bases from J, leaving 13 bases between the germline ends. In the germline V gene, CDR1 corresponds to SGHVS and CDR2 to FQNEAQ. The CDR3 has 15 amino acids, counting the end cysteine and phenylalanine. CDR3 DNA is the only sequence kept; it has 45 bases, read in frame from the first base. TCR beta repertoires were profiled from peripheral blood of more than ten young patients with multiple sclerosis to demonstrate the VDJtools post-analysis software. The patients with multiple sclerosis were children and adolescents between 6 and 15 years of age. This receptor was identified in a girl aged 10-17 years with multiple sclerosis. The sequenced sample was blood. Recombination linked TRBV7-8 to TRBJ1-4, and the D gene may be TRBD1, 5 bases matching. CDR3 protein: CASSLADGGGEKLFF. The nucleotide sequence is given as TGTGCCAGCAGCTTAGCCGATGGGGGTGGGGAAAAACTGTTTTTT.